What follows describes a single T cell receptor beta chain. Antigen unknown. The data derive from a study of shared clonotypes between healthy human individuals. Study-wide findings and caveats: Naive subsets tended to show greater estimated richness than memory subsets.

The length of the CDR3 is 15 residues. Germline lookup yields CDR1 ENHRY and CDR2 SYGVKD. V lost 3 bases, J lost 0 bases, and 9 bases lay in between. The authors split each subset's genomic DNA evenly across several immunoSEQ plates. TCRdb's table, derived via immunoSEQ multiplex PCR, lists solely in-frame clones and lacks some. The sample holds roughly 2.2 million clones; around 90% are singletons and the top ten take around 0.38%. Sequenced input: naive CD4+ T cells from PBMCs. Subset in this sample: CD45RA+ positively selected. This TCR derives from a young man in good health. Some clones in this sample may be carry-over from other donors' samples. The chain links TRBV10-3 to TRBJ2-1; D is ambiguous. The CDR3 here is CAISERLSSYNEQFF. Here the CDR3 DNA reads TGTGCCATCAGTGAACGACTGAGCTCCTACAATGAGCAGTTCTTC.